This T cell receptor (beta chain) came from a study of human T cells and chemical hapten exposure. Study overall: Skin on the upper inner arm, 2 cm by 2 cm in size, was sensitized with 2% DPC. Diagnoses of alopecia areata, totalis or universalis occurred in mostly female patients.

Concerning this clonotype itself: Its antigen remains unknown.

Study-level results: Expanded TCRs made up significantly more big CDR3 similarity clusters than controls did. Alopecia in all donors means immunity may differ from healthy individuals.

The time point denotes: pre-sensitization, week 0. Indicated treatment: therapeutic diphenylcyclopropenone sensitization with weekly scalp DPC. Each CDR3 protein is one row after TCRdb ran MiXCR on the RACE reads. Of about 51,000 distinct CDR3 sequences listed, roughly 8.8% were seen once; the top ten hold 11% to 15%. The CDR3 contains 14 residues. Germline V CDR1 and CDR2: SGHTA, FQGNSA. Trimming cost V 6 bases and J 1 base, with 11 bases left between them. V is TRBV7-2 and J is TRBJ2-3, with TRBD2 as a possible D gene (5 bases). The origin of this receptor is a middle-aged woman with alopecia areata. Some clones in this sample may be carry-over from other donors' samples. Material: whole blood, obtained in connection with sensitization to the hapten diphenylcyclopropenone (DPC). The CDR3 spells CASSNMRGTDTQYF. In nucleotides, the CDR3 is TGTGCCAGCAGTAACATGAGGGGCACAGATACGCAGTATTTT.